This TCR beta chain came from a study of cytomegalovirus exposure and HLA in healthy donors (dated by TCRdb to 2017 to 2019). In terms of the full investigation: An earlier analysis of some 600 of the donors reported under 300 Gb of sequence data and 90 million to 120 million unique TCR beta sequences obtained from around 180 million T cells. An early release that covered some 630 HLA-typed donors contained approximately 300 gigabases of sequencing data and 65 million to 100 million unique TCR sequences. The genetic ancestry cluster associated with self-reported Caucasian donors included about 81% of the approximately 410 genotyped donors. The study aimed to test whether cataloging public T cell receptors could reveal signatures of past pathogen exposure. The study profiled the T cell repertoires of hundreds of subjects by immunosequencing and related them to cytomegalovirus serostatus. Besides the first cohort of about 730 subjects, a separate validation cohort made up of roughly 120 different subjects was used. To predict cytomegalovirus infection status, the study brought together high-throughput TCR immunosequencing, statistical association of individual TCRs with disease status, and machine learning. In a later analysis, previously published TCR beta repertoires from 500 to 750 donors were re-analyzed and high-resolution HLA genotyping was added so that TCR occurrence patterns could be studied. Rather than using new phenotypic data, the later analysis identified candidate immune exposures from TCR beta sequences and from how often those sequences occurred across donors. To decide whether each TCR beta V gene segment behaved as functional or pseudogenic, an earlier analysis of some 600 of the donors relied on high-throughput TCR beta sequencing. Donor age, sex, ethnicity and CMV serostatus were compiled alongside the repertoire data. Genome-wide SNP genotypes for about 65% of the 666 donors were used in a later genetic analysis, which treated that subset as a discovery cohort. Every repertoire in the discovery cohort had been generated on one and the same sequencing platform. Both class I and class II loci were covered by HLA typing, at four-digit resolution. Typing coverage varied by locus: roughly 620-640 donors for A, B, C, DRB1 and DQB1; roughly 560 for DQA1; 600 to 610 for DPA1; fewer than 480 for DPB1. Several DR-DQ haplotypes were handled as single units for association and clustering because linkage in the cohort was strong. On average, around 230,000 unique TCR beta nucleotide sequences were sequenced per donor among 350 to 400 genotyped donors of the cohort, with roughly 20% of those sequences being non-productive. Study-level results and caveats: Most TCR sequences were observed very rarely across donors, whereas some public TCRs were present in many individuals. Assigning TCR associations to individual alleles was difficult when HLA alleles, especially DR and DQ, strongly co-occurred. In a later genetic analysis, fewer N-insertions in productive TCRs were reported among donors in an Asian-associated ancestry cluster than the approximately 710-donor mean. A group of highly shared sequence variants was considered likely to be a technical artifact of the sequencing pipeline. According to a later analysis, parvovirus B19, influenza, CMV and Epstein-Barr virus appeared linked to several top co-occurrence clusters. Some IMGT-functional V segments, including TRBV6-2 and TRBV6-3, could not be told apart with the 87-base-pair reads, so those segments were excluded. Linkage disequilibrium might explain the correlated functional status among segregating V segments, but an unknown experimental factor could not be ruled out. The earlier analysis of approximately 560 of the donors excluded 15 to 20 rarely observed V segments, including chromosome 9 orphons, because counts were too low. The study gave a list of 150 to 200 TCR beta chains associated with cytomegalovirus. A further reported finding was that TCR beta sequences accurately predicted the HLA-A and HLA-B alleles for most subjects in the first cohort. A later analysis found that HLA-associated TCR beta chains were more clonally expanded and had lower generation probabilities than equally common non-associated chains. An association between a missense DCLRE1C variant and V-gene and J-gene trimming of TCR beta chains was found in a later genetic analysis and replicated in an independent cohort. The classifier was reported to diagnose cytomegalovirus status with high specificity and sensitivity in both the original cohort and the validation cohort. Broadly in line with IMGT annotations, most TCR beta V segments showed up in productive rearrangements about 87% or about 30% of the time in an earlier analysis of 587 of the donors. A later analysis associated approximately 17,000 TCR beta sequences with specific HLA alleles at a false discovery rate of 0.05. It was suggested by the authors that the approach could potentially be generalized to other disease states and immunological phenotypes. According to a later analysis, most CMV-associated TCR beta chains appeared to be HLA-restricted, and the HLA associations seemed to be driven largely by CMV exposure. HLA typing was unavailable for some donors at each locus, so association tests used only the typed subset. In this cohort, only TCR beta chains were sequenced, and detectable features were limited by the absence of alpha or paired-chain data. Sequencing depth was assumed to be roughly uniform across donors in the presence/absence analyses, though that assumption may not hold. In a later analysis, the rate of TCR association differed among HLA loci, with DRB1 alleles having the most associated TCRs and HLA-C alleles having the fewest. For the cohort, immune exposure information was limited to CMV serostatus. Three of the identified cytomegalovirus-associated TCR beta chains were confirmed in vitro to be specific for cytomegalovirus antigens.

The cohort comprised around 700 healthy bone marrow donors. At the time of sampling, every cohort member was nominally healthy, though immune exposures that went unrecorded were likely present. The donor was CMV seronegative and belonged to the group of approximately 320 seronegative cohort members. Every donor gave a peripheral blood sample, and the peripheral blood mononuclear cells from that sample were used for TCR beta sequencing. Genomic DNA was extracted from the blood cell samples with the Qiagen DNeasy Blood Extraction Kit. As encoded in the germline V gene, CDR1 is MGHRA while CDR2 is YSYEKL. The CDR3 numbers 16 residues from cysteine through phenylalanine. The CDR3 DNA has 48 bases and is translated from base 1. Unmatched junction bases come to 8, with V trimmed by 4 bases and J by 1 base. As to this clone: Its specific antigen is unknown. No base qualities exist here, and no much larger clone lies one base off it.

Libraries came from the immunoSEQ multiplex PCR assay. A mixture of 60 forward primers for TCR Vbeta segments and 13 reverse primers for TCR Jbeta segments was used in the multiplex PCR. The CDR3 region of rearranged TCR beta genes was amplified from genomic DNA by a multiplex PCR assay. The Illumina HiSeq System was used to sequence the amplified TCR beta libraries as 87-base-pair reads. The paper's data handling went like this. A later analysis counted about 80 million unique TCR beta chains across the 700 or so repertoires, and some 11 million of these chains were shared by at least two donors. Raw reads were error-corrected and collapsed into unique sequences by a nearest-neighbor algorithm in which closely related sequences were merged to remove PCR and sequencing errors. To assign V, D and J gene segments, CDR3 sequences were aligned to IMGT reference sequences. For a sequence to be retained, at least a six-nucleotide match to both a V gene segment and a J gene segment was required. Rearrangements were classified as productive when the CDR3 lacked stop codons and remained in frame with V and J, and all other rearrangements were classified as non-productive. Following IMGT convention, CDR3 was defined as the stretch from the second conserved V-encoded cysteine up to the conserved J-encoded phenylalanine. The earlier analysis of more than 450 of the donors excluded sequences that lacked an unambiguous match to a single V gene segment. An earlier analysis of over 450 of the donors classified V segments as functional when productive rearrangements were above 56.7% and as segregating when the standard deviation between donors was above 5%. To diagnose cytomegalovirus status from the catalog of TCR beta chain sequences, a statistical classification framework was built. V and J gene assignment, in a later analysis, came from comparing TCR nucleotide sequences with IMGT/GENE-DB human TR gene sequences. A later analysis assigned CDR3 sequences and most-parsimonious VDJ recombination scenarios with the TCRdist pipeline. In a later analysis, each TCR beta chain was defined by its CDR3 amino acid sequence together with its V-gene family, and reads lacking a unique V-gene family were excluded. A later analysis removed several hundred highly shared, low-generation-probability nucleotide sequences to deal with suspected cross-contamination and a sequencing artifact. In a later analysis, a clonal expansion index was calculated for each public chain from normalized within-repertoire ranks of inferred template counts. Generation probabilities in a later analysis came from a VDJ recombination model fitted to out-of-frame rearrangements, and those results were checked against IGoR. In a later analysis, hypergeometric tests were used to score TCR-TCR, TCR-HLA and TCR-CMV co-occurrence, with a repertoire-size bias correction applied to TCR pairs. To estimate false discovery rates, a later analysis permuted the HLA or CMV assignments 20 times. A later analysis grouped co-occurring TCRs with DBSCAN, adding TCRdist sequence similarity when clustering within HLA-allele-positive subsets. Co-occurrence clustering excluded repertoires with fewer than 30,000 or more than 120,000 public chains, plus five with anomalous nucleotide sharing. TCRdb carries this immuneACCESS record with in-frame sequences only. Its versions omit some clonotypes, under half of them owing to an unresolved V gene in the studies checked, with the rest unexplained. The DNA gave D and trimming, while V, J and clone size come from that table. Counted in this sample were 90,000 to 110,000 clones; 83% of them appeared once. Under 6.5% of the sample comes from the top ten.

Recombination connected TRBV4-1 to TRBJ2-7, and TRBD1 matches 9 of the central bases. Sequenced: PBMCs. The receptor comes from a man aged 18 to 30 in good health and CMV-seronegative. CDR3 reads: CASSPAAGTGSYEQYF. The DNA reads TGCGCCAGCAGCCCCGCAGCAGGGACAGGGTCCTACGAGCAGTACTTC.